This TCR beta chain originates from a study of naive and memory T cell subsets. This clonotype has more than one count but fewer than ten. An equimolar mix of two oligonucleotides served as the beta constant-region primer for TRBC1 and TRBC2. From the UMI-ligation and nested PCR reads, TCRdb called clonotypes with MiXCR, one entry per CDR3 protein. The sample shows under 150,000 distinct CDR3 sequences, about 15% of them seen only once. V lost 0 bases to trimming and J lost 11 bases, with 13 bases between them. Germline CDR1 is SGHRS and CDR2 is YFSETQ. This CDR3 comprises 13 residues. This clonotype originated in a human donor in good health. The chain couples TRBV5-1 to TRBJ2-3; D is unresolved. Material for sequencing was naive CD4+ T cells from blood. CDR3 bases: TGCGCCAGCAGCTTGGCGGCGGCGCAGGTGCAGTATTTT. Encoded protein: CASSLAAAQVQYF.